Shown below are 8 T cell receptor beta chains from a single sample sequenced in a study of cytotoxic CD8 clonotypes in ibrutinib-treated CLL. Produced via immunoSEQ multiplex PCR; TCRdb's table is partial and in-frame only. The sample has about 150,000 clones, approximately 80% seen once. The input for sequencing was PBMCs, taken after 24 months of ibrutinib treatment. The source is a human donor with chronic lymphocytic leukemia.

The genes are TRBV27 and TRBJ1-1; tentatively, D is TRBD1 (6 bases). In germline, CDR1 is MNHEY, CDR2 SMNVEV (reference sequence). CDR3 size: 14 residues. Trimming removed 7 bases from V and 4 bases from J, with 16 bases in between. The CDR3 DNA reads TGTGCCAGCACCATAAGGGGGGGAGCCACTGAAGCTTTCTTT. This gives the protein CASTIRGGATEAFF.

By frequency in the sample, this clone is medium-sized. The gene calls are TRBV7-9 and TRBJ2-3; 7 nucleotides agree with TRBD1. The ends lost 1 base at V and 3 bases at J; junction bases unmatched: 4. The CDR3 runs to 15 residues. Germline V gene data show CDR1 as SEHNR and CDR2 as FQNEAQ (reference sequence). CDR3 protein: CASSLGQGETDTQYF. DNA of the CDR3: TGTGCCAGCAGCTTAGGCCAGGGGGAGACAGATACGCAGTATTTT.

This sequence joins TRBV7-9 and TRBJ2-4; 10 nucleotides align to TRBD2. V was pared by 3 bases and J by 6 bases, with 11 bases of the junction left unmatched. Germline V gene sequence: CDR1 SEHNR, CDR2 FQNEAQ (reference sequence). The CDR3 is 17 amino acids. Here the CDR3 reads CASSFGGAGGPRNIQYF. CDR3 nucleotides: TGTGCCAGCAGCTTTGGAGGAGCGGGAGGGCCGAGAAACATTCAGTACTTC.

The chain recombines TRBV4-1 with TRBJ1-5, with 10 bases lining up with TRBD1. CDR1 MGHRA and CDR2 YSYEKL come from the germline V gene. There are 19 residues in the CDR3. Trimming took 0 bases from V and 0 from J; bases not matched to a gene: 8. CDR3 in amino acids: CASSQDPGQGIISNQPQHF. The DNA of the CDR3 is TGCGCCAGCAGCCAAGATCCGGGACAGGGGATCATTAGCAATCAGCCCCAGCATTTT.

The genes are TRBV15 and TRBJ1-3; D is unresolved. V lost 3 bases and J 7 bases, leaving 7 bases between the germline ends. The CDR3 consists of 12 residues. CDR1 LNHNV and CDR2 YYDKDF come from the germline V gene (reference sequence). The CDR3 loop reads CATSSFYNTIYF. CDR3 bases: TGTGCCACCAGCAGCTTTTACAACACCATATATTTT.

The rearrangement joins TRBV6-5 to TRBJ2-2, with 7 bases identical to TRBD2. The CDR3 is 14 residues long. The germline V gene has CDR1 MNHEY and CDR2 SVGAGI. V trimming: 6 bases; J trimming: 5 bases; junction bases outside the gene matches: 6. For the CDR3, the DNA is TGTGCCAGCAGGGACTCCGGGGGGACCGGGGAGCTGTTTTTT. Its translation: CASRDSGGTGELFF.

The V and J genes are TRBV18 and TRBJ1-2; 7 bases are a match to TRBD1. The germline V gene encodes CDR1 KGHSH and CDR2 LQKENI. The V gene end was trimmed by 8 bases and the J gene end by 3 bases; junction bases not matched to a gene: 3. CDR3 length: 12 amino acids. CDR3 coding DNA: TGTGCCAGCCAGGGGGGAGACTATGGCTACACCTTC. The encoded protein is CASQGGDYGYTF.

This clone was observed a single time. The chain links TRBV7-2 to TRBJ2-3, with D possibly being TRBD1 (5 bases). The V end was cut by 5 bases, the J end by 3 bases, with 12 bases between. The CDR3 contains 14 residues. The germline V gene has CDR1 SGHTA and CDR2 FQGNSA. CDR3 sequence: CASSLGRRTDTQYF. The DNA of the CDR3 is TGTGCCAGCAGCCTGGGGCGTAGGACAGATACGCAGTATTTT.